This T cell receptor (beta chain) appears in the sequencing data of a study of blood T cell repertoires in COVID-19. About the study: In each case, the material was cDNA or gDNA derived from T cells, B-cell-depleted T cells, or PBMCs.

This CDR3 has 14 residues. Germline V CDR1 and CDR2: GTSNPN, SVGIG (reference sequence). Only in-frame clones appear in the TCRdb table, and some are missing; sequencing was by immunoSEQ multiplex PCR. This table holds over 45,000 clones, 85% to 95% found once. The chain uses TRBV30 and TRBJ2-2, with 9 bases fitting TRBD1. The specimen was peripheral blood. The sequence was collected from a man over 45 with acute or convalescent COVID-19. In nucleotides, the CDR3 is TGTGCTTTCGGACAGGGGATGGGCACCGGGGAGCTGTTTTTT. Amino acids: CAFGQGMGTGELFF.